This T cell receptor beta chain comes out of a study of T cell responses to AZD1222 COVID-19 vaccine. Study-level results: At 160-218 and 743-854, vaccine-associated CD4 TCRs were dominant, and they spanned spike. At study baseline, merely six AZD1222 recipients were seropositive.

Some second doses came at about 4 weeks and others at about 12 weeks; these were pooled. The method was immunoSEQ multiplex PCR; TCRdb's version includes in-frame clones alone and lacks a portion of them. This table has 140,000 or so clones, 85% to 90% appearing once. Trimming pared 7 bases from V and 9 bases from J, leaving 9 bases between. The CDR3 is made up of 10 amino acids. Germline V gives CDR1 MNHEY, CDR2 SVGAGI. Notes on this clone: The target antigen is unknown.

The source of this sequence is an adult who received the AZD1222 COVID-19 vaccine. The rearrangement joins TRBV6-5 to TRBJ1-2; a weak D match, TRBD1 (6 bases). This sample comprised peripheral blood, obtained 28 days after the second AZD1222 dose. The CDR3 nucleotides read TGTGCCAGCATGACAGGACGCTACACCTTC. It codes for CASMTGRYTF.